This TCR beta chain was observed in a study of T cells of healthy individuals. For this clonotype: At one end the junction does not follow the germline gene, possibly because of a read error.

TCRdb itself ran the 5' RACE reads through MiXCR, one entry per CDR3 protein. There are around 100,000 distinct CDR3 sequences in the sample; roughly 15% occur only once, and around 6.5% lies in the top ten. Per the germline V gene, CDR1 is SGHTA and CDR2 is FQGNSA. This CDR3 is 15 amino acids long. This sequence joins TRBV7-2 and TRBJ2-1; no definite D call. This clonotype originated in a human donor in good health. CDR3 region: CASSLAFGTYNGQFF. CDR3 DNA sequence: TGTGCCAGCAGCTTAGCATTTGGAACCTACAATGGGCAGTTCTTC.